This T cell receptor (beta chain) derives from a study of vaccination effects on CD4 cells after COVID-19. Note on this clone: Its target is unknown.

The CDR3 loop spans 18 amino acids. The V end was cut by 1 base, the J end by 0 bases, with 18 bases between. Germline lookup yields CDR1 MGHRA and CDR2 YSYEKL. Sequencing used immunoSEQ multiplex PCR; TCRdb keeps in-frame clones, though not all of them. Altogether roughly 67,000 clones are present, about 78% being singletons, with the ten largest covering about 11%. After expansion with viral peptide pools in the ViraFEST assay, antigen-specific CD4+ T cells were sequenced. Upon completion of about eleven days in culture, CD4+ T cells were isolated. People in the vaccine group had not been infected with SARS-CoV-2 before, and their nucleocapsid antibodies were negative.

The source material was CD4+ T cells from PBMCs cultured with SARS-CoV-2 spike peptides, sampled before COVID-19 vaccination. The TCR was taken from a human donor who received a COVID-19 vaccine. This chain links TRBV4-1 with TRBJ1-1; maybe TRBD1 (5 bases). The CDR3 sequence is CASSQGLLSRQLNTEAFF. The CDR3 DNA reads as TGCGCCAGCAGCCAAGGACTGCTTAGTAGACAGCTGAACACTGAAGCTTTCTTT.